This T cell receptor beta chain originates from a study of a mutant IDH1 vaccine in newly diagnosed glioma. The wider study: Radiotherapy alone preceded vaccination by 4-6 weeks; alternatively, vaccination started with temozolomide cycles. Treatment recipients were approximately 60% male and around 40% female, and their mean age was around 40 years.

Time point noted: week 47, end of study. Vaccinated patients received 300 ug of mutant IDH1 20-mer peptide per dose, with topical imiquimod. There were eight vaccinations for patients, given in weeks 1, 3, 5, 7, 11, 15, 19 and 23. This CDR3 has 15 residues. CDR1 is SGHTA, CDR2 FQGNSA, per germline. Trimming took 0 bases from V and 7 from J, leaving 15 bases between them. Concerning this clone itself: No antigen is known for it.

General study results and limits: Vaccine-induced immune responses occurred in 93.3% of patients.

Sequencing used immunoSEQ multiplex PCR; TCRdb keeps in-frame clones, though not all of them. Of tens of thousands of clones listed, 65% are singletons. This TCR was recovered from a man aged 40-55 years with glioma. Some clones in this sample may be carry-over from other donors' samples. Source: peripheral blood mononuclear cells (PBMCs), taken from a glioma patient whose treatment included an IDH1 peptide vaccine. This chain uses TRBV7-2 with TRBJ1-2; no definite D call. CDR3 sequence (DNA): TGTGCCAGCAGCTTAGCGTGGGTCGGGGAGGGTGGCTACACCTTC. It translates to CASSLAWVGEGGYTF.